This T cell receptor beta chain was recorded in a study of human T cells and chemical hapten exposure. Broader study findings: The number of TCRs above 1 in 1000 frequency did not change after DPC sensitization. Significantly more large CDR3 similarity clusters were formed by expanded TCRs than by controls.

There are many counts of this clonotype. Its antigen is undetermined. Noted time point: pre-sensitization, week 0. The treatment is: therapeutic diphenylcyclopropenone sensitization with weekly scalp DPC. Each patch test followed a blood draw. TCRdb called the RACE reads again in MiXCR, with one record for every CDR3 protein. Among roughly 60,000 distinct CDR3 sequences listed, about 6.7% were seen once. The CDR3 has 14 amino acids. V was clipped by 2 bases and J by 4 bases, with 9 bases between them. Germline CDR1 reads MNHEY; CDR2 reads SVGAGI. The rearrangement uses TRBV6-5 and TRBJ1-3; TRBD1 is a possible D gene (5 bases). The receptor comes from a woman aged 25 to 39 with alopecia areata. Some clones in this sample may be carry-over from other donors' samples. This material consisted of whole blood, taken in connection with sensitization to the hapten diphenylcyclopropenone (DPC). CDR3 region: CASSYGTVGNTIYF. The CDR3 DNA is TGTGCCAGCAGTTACGGGACGGTGGGAAACACCATATATTTT.